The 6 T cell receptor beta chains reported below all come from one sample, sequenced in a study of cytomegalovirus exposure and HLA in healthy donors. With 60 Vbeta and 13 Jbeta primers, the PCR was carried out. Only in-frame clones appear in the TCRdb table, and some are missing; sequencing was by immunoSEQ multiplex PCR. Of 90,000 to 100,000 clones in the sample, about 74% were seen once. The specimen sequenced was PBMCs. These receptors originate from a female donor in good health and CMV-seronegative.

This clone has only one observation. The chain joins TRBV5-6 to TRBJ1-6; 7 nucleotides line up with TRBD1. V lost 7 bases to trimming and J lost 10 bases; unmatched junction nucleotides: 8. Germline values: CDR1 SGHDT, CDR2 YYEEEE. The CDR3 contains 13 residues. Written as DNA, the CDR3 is TGTGCCAGCGGCCGACAGGGTATCTCACCCCTCCACTTT. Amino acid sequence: CASGRQGISPLHF.

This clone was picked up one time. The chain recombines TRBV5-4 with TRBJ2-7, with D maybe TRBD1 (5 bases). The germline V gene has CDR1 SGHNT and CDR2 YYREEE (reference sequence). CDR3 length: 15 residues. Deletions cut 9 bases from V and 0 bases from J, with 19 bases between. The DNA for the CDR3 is TGTGCCACCGCCGAATCTACAGGTGGCTCCTACGAGCAGTACTTC. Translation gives CATAESTGGSYEQYF.

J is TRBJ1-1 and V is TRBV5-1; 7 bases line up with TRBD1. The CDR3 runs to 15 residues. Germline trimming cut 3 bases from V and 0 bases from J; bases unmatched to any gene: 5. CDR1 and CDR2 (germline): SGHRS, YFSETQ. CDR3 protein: CASSSTGEMNTEAFF. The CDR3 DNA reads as TGCGCCAGCAGCTCCACAGGGGAGATGAACACTGAAGCTTTCTTT.

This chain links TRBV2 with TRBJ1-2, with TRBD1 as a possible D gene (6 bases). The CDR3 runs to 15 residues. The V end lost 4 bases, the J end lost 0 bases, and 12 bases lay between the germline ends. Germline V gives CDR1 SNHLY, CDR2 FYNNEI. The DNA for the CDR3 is TGTGCCAGCAGTGGGCCCGGGACAACTAACTATGGCTACACCTTC. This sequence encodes CASSGPGTTNYGYTF.

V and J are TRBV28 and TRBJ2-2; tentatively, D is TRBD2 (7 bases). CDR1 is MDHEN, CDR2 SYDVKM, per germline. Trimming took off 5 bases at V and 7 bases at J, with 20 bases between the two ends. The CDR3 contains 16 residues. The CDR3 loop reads CASSPRRGGVVGELFF. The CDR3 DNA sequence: TGTGCCAGCAGTCCGCGTCGCGGGGGCGTAGTCGGGGAGCTGTTTTTT.

The CDR3 DNA is TGTGCCAGCAGTTACGACAGGGGTTGGGGGGGCTACACCTTC. This codes for CASSYDRGWGGYTF. This chain joins TRBV6-5 and TRBJ1-2, with TRBD1 identical over 8 bases. The CDR3 has 14 residues. J gave up 8 bases and V 2 bases, and 7 bases lay outside the gene matches. Germline V gives CDR1 MNHEY, CDR2 SVGAGI.